This TCR beta chain is drawn from a study of CD8 T cells in Susac syndrome. A note on this clonotype: The target antigen is unknown.

About 0.5 to 1 ug RNA was reverse transcribed with random hexamers. TCRdb independently ran MiXCR on the immunoSEQ multiplex PCR reads; one entry per CDR3 protein. The data show under 95,000 distinct CDR3 sequences, just under 95% seen once. Trimming shortened V by 3 bases and J by 6 bases, and 4 bases separated the two germline ends. There are 10 residues in the CDR3. The germline V gene has CDR1 SQVTM and CDR2 ANQGSEA. Study-wide findings and caveats: In its TCR sequencing and HLA analysis, the study acknowledged that the number of individuals was relatively small. Some 17 Susac-specific public clones were found in total CD8+ repertoires and 5 or 6 in CD8+ TEMRA repertoires. Peak Susac CD8+ clonal expansion occurred in TEMRA cells and active patients.

Sequencing was performed on CD8+ T cells from PBMCs. The source is a human donor with Susac syndrome. The chain carries TRBV29-1 and TRBJ2-3; D not resolved. The CDR3 region has the DNA TGCAGCGTTGACATGGATACGCAGTATTTT. As protein: CSVDMDTQYF.